The present T cell receptor (beta chain) was sequenced within a study of response to subunit inactivated influenza vaccine. Study outcomes and limitations: A suggestion made by the authors is that each seasonal influenza vaccination recruits few new T cells.

About this clonotype itself: Its specificity is not known.

TCRdb processed the RT-PCR reads anew with MiXCR; each CDR3 protein has one entry. Of about 780,000 distinct CDR3 sequences listed, roughly 20% are singletons. The TCR comes from a man over 45 who received an inactivated influenza vaccine. This specimen was PBMCs from blood, taken less than 6 days after vaccination.

The CDR3 DNA follows: TGTGCCAGCAGTTTTACAGAGGGGAACACTGAAGCTTTCTTT. Translated: CASSFTEGNTEAFF. This chain connects TRBV12-3 or TRBV12-4 to TRBJ1-1; D gene unclear. The CDR3 covers 14 residues. V was shortened by 3 bases and J by 1 base, with 9 bases between the two germline ends.